This TCR beta chain was recorded in a study of T cell responses to AZD1222 COVID-19 vaccine. The V end lost 0 bases, the J end lost 6 bases, and 13 bases lay between the germline ends. This CDR3 contains 15 residues. The germline V gene has CDR1 SGHRS and CDR2 YFSETQ. The table came from immunoSEQ multiplex PCR; TCRdb's copy has only in-frame clones and leaves some out. This table has tens of thousands of clones, roughly 84% appearing once. The chain is built from TRBV5-1 and TRBJ2-1, with D possibly TRBD1 on 6 matching bases. This sequence was found in an adult in good health. The sequences come from peripheral blood, collected on day 0 of AZD1222 vaccination. This CDR3 is CASSLELRTVNEQFF. Here the CDR3 DNA reads TGCGCCAGCAGCTTGGAGTTGAGGACAGTCAATGAGCAGTTCTTC.